These T cell receptor beta chains were read from a single sample in a study of molecular identifiers for immune sequencing clone quantification. TCRdb processed the PCR reads anew with MiXCR; each CDR3 protein has one entry. The sample carries around 300,000 distinct CDR3 sequences, roughly 24% recorded once. Sequenced: naive CD8+ T cells from blood, with Jurkat cell RNA spiked in. The source of these receptors is a human donor in good health. Some libraries in this study had Jurkat cell RNA spiked in. The CDR3 runs from the conserved cysteine through the conserved F or W. D genes are given only for firm matches.

CASSQNDGKLFF | TRBV7-9 | - | TRBJ1-4
CASSSLQTPETDTQYF | TRBV7-9 | - | TRBJ2-3
CAPLQGPGQPQHF | TRBV6-5 | TRBD1 | TRBJ1-5
CASSLVGQGAGTEAFF | TRBV12-3/TRBV12-4 | TRBD1 | TRBJ1-1
CASSLGPSGANVLTF | TRBV7-9 | - | TRBJ2-6
CASSHLSTGNYEQYF | TRBV4-1 | - | TRBJ2-7
CASSQDRRTSGGEQYF | TRBV4-3 | TRBD2 | TRBJ2-7
CASSLNPVDNYGYTF | TRBV27 | - | TRBJ1-2
CASSFSGAPGDTQYF | TRBV9 | TRBD2 | TRBJ2-3
CASSYSARTEQYF | TRBV6-5 | - | TRBJ2-7
CASSIGAATNEKLFF | TRBV19 | - | TRBJ1-4
CASISPNQETQYF | TRBV6-1 | - | TRBJ2-5
CASSPRTGGDKGEPQHF | TRBV7-9 | TRBD1 | TRBJ1-5
CASRDFTYGQYF | TRBV6-2/TRBV6-3 | - | TRBJ2-7
CASSDLGQGAGDTQYF | TRBV28 | TRBD1 | TRBJ2-3
CASSSSVAKNIQYF | TRBV7-2 | - | TRBJ2-4
CSAPHPSNYGYTF | TRBV20-1 | - | TRBJ1-2
CASSPPRGQTTGELFF | TRBV18 | TRBD1 | TRBJ2-2
CASSPQAVGSGANVLTF | TRBV13 | - | TRBJ2-6
CSARVSRELFF | TRBV20-1 | - | TRBJ2-2
CASSPGQGQDEQYF | TRBV9 | TRBD1 | TRBJ2-7
CASSSLGNQETQYF | TRBV12-3/TRBV12-4 | - | TRBJ2-5
CASSQDLRVDEQFF | TRBV4-1 | - | TRBJ2-1
CSVEAMEGPSEQYF | TRBV29-1 | - | TRBJ2-7
CASSQGFGGPTNEKLFF | TRBV3-1 | - | TRBJ1-4
CSVEGEWDRQETQYF | TRBV29-1 | - | TRBJ2-5
CASRSGNTIYF | TRBV12-3/TRBV12-4 | - | TRBJ1-3
CASSEEQGYEQYF | TRBV2 | - | TRBJ2-7
CSVDSTGQGWDQPQHF | TRBV29-1 | TRBD1 | TRBJ1-5
CASSAGTSNEQYF | TRBV4-2 | - | TRBJ2-7
CSARGTASSTDTQYF | TRBV20-1 | - | TRBJ2-3
CASSLLDGQETQYF | TRBV28 | - | TRBJ2-5
CASSYRGRANVLTF | TRBV6-5 | - | TRBJ2-6
CASVPSSYNEQFF | TRBV7-9 | - | TRBJ2-1
CSARGTGIGLGQYF | TRBV20-1 | TRBD1 | TRBJ2-7
CASSGTALNTEAFF | TRBV12-3/TRBV12-4 | TRBD1 | TRBJ1-1
CASSIRDRGATDTQYF | TRBV5-1 | TRBD1 | TRBJ2-3
CASSRDDNSPLHF | TRBV27 | - | TRBJ1-6
CASSLKYYREVQETQYF | TRBV5-1 | - | TRBJ2-5
CASSFLLYGGVSYNEQFF | TRBV12-3/TRBV12-4 | - | TRBJ2-1
CASSPGLSPYGIQYF | TRBV19 | TRBD2 | TRBJ2-4
CASSPSGGPSYEQYF | TRBV9 | TRBD2 | TRBJ2-7
CGARVDTYYNEQFF | TRBV20-1 | - | TRBJ2-1
CASRSGTVQFF | TRBV6-5 | TRBD1 | TRBJ2-1
CASCSAITDTQYF | TRBV7-9 | - | TRBJ2-3
CASSVAAGGTTDTQYF | TRBV9 | TRBD2 | TRBJ2-3
CASSQDMGAPHTGALFF | TRBV4-3 | - | TRBJ2-2
CASSEEQPQHF | TRBV6-1 | - | TRBJ1-5
CASSVVAPSSGANVLTF | TRBV9 | - | TRBJ2-6
CASSQDVASYEQYF | TRBV4-1 | - | TRBJ2-7
CASSYTDRGTPQHF | TRBV6-2/TRBV6-3 | TRBD1 | TRBJ1-5
CASSAGTSVYEQYF | TRBV5-4 | TRBD2 | TRBJ2-7
CSASDSGSFDEQFF | TRBV20-1 | TRBD2 | TRBJ2-1
CASSQETHTDTQYF | TRBV3-1 | - | TRBJ2-3
CATSDPDTNTEAFF | TRBV24-1 | - | TRBJ1-1
CASSLGGGDSNEKLFF | TRBV7-8 | TRBD1 | TRBJ1-4
CASRETGGSYQPQHF | TRBV4-1 | TRBD1 | TRBJ1-5
CASSLASRYEQYF | TRBV7-9 | - | TRBJ2-7